The clone carrying this T cell receptor beta chain was found a few times. What it binds is not known. TCRdb reprocessed the RACE reads via MiXCR and lists one record per CDR3 protein. The data contain about 100,000 distinct CDR3 sequences, 10% to 12% of them singletons. These data come from a study of human T cells and chemical hapten exposure. Study as a whole: Patients additionally received therapeutic doses of diphenylcyclopropenone on the scalp once a week, and this continued throughout the approximately 23-week study. The study's findings and limits: High-frequency TCRs, those above 1 in 1000, stayed the same after DPC sensitization.

The time point was: patch test 2, 6 weeks after DPC sensitization. Treatment here: therapeutic diphenylcyclopropenone sensitization with weekly scalp DPC. The ends lost 1 base at V and 10 bases at J; junction bases unmatched: 15. The CDR3 covers 17 residues. Looked up from germline, CDR1 is LGHNA and CDR2 is YSLEER. The chain has TRBV4-3 and TRBJ2-1; TRBD2 matches at 8 bases. Sequences were derived from whole blood, sampled in connection with sensitization to the hapten diphenylcyclopropenone (DPC). This receptor was taken from a woman in her 40s with alopecia areata. Some clones in this sample may be carry-over from other donors' samples. CDR3 amino acids: CASSQVPPGSGVSEQFF. In DNA form, the CDR3 reads TGCGCCAGCAGCCAAGTTCCTCCGGGTAGCGGGGTCTCCGAGCAGTTCTTC.